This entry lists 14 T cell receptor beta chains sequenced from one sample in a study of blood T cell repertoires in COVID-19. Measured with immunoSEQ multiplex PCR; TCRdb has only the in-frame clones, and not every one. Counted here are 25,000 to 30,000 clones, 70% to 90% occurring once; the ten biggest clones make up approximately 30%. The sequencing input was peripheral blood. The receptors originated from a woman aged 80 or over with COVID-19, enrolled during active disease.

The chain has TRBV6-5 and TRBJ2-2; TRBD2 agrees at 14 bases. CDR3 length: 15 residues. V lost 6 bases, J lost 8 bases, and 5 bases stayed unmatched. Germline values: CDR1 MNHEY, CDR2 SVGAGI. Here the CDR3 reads CASSRLAGGPGELFF. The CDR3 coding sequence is TGTGCCAGCAGCCGACTAGCGGGGGGGCCGGGGGAGCTGTTTTTT.

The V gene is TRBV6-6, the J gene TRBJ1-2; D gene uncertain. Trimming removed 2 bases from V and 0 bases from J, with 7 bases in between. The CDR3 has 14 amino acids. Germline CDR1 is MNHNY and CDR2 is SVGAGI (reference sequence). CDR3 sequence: CASSYAGTNYGYTF. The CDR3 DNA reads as TGTGCCAGCAGTTACGCGGGAACTAACTATGGCTACACCTTC.

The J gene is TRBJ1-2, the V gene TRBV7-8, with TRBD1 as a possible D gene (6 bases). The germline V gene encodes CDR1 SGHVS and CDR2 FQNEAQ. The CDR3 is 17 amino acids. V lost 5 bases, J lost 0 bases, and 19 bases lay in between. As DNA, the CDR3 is TGTGCCAGCAGCCCAAGCCGGACAGAGTTAGCTAACTATGGCTACACCTTC. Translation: CASSPSRTELANYGYTF.

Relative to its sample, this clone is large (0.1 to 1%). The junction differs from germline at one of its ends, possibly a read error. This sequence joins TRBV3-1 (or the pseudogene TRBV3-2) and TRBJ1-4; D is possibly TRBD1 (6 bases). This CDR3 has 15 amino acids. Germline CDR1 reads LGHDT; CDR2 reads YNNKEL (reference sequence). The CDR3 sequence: CASSRRSRGLEQLFF. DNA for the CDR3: TGTGCCAGCAGCCGTCGGTCCAGGGGCCTTGAACAACTGTTTTTT.

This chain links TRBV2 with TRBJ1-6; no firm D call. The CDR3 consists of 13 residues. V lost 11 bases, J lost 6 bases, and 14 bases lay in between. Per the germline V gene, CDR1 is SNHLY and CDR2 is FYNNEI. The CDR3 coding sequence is TGTGCCTCGAAGCGGGAAGCTAATTCACCCCTCCACTTT. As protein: CASKREANSPLHF.

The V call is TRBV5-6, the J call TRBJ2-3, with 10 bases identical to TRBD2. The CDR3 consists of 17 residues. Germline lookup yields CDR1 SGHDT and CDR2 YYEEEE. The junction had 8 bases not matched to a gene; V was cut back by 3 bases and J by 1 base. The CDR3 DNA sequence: TGTGCCAGCAGCTCCAATAGCGGGGGGAGGCGCACAGATACGCAGTATTTT. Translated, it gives CASSSNSGGRRTDTQYF.

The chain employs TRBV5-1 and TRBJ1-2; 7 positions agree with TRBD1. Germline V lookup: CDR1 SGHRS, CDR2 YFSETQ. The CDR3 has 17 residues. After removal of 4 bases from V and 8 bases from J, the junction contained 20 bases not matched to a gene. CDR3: CASSLAWFDREVIGYTF. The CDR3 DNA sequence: TGCGCCAGCAGCCTGGCCTGGTTCGACAGGGAGGTTATCGGCTACACCTTC.

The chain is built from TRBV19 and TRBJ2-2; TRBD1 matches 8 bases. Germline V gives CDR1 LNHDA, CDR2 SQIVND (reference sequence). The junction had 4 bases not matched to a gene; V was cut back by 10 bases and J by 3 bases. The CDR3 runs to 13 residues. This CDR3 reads CATSQGDTGELFF. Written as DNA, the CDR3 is TGTGCCACCTCACAGGGGGACACCGGGGAGCTGTTTTTT.

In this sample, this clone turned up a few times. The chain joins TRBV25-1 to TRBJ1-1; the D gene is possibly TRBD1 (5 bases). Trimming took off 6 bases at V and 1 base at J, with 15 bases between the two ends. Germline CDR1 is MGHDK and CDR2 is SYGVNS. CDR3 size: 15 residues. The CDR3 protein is CASRRGETANTEAFF. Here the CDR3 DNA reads TGTGCCAGCAGGCGAGGTGAGACAGCGAACACTGAAGCTTTCTTT.

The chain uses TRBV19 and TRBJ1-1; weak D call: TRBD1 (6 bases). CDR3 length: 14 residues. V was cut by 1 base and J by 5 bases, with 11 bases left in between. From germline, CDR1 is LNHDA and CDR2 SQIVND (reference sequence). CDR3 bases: TGTGCCAGTAGTATAGCACAGAGGGGGACTGAAGCTTTCTTT. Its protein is CASSIAQRGTEAFF.

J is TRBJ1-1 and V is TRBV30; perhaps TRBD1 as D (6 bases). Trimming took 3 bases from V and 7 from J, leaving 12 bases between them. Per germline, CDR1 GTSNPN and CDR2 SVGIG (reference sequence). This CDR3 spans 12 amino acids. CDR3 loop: CAWSRGGSEAFF. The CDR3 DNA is TGTGCCTGGAGCCGTGGGGGCAGTGAAGCTTTCTTT.

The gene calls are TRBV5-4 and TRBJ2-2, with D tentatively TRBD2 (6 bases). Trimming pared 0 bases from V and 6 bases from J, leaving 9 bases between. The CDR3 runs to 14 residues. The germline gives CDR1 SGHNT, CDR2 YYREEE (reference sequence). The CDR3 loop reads CASSLEGGPGELFF. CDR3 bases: TGTGCCAGCAGCTTGGAGGGAGGACCCGGGGAGCTGTTTTTT.

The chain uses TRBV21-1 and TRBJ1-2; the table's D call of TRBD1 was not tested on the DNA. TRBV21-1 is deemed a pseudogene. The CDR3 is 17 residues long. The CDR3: CASSPPREWGSQYGYTF. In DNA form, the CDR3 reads TGTGCCAGCAGCCCCCCGCGAGAGTGGGGCAGCCAATATGGCTACACCTTC.

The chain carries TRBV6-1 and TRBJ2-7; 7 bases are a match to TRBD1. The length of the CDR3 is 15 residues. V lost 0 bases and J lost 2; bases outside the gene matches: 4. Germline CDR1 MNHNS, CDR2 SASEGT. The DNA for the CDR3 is TGTGCCAGCAGTGAAGCCGGGACAGAGACCTACGAGCAGTACTTC. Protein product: CASSEAGTETYEQYF.